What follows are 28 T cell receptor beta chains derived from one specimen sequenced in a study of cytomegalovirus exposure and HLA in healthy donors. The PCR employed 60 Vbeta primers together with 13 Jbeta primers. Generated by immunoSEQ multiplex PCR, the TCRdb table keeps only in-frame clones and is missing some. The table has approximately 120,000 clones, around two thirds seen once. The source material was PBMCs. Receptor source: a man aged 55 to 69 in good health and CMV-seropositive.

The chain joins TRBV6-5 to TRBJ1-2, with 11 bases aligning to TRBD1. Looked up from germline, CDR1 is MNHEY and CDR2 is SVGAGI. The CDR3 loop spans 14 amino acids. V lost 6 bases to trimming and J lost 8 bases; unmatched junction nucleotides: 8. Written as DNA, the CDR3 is TGTGCCAGCAGACCAGGACAGGGGGCATGGGGCTACACCTTC. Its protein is CASRPGQGAWGYTF.

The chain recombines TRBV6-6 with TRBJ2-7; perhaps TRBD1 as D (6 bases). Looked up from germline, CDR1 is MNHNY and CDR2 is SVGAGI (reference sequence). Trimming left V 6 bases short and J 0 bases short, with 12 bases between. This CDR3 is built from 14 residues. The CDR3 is CASRWDTGSYEQYF. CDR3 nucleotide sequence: TGTGCCAGCAGGTGGGACACCGGCTCCTACGAGCAGTACTTC.

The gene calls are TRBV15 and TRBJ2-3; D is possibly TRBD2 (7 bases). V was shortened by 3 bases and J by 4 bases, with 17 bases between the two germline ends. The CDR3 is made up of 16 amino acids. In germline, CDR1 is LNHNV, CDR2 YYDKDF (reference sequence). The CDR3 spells CATSRRDGGRADTQYF. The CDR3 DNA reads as TGTGCCACCAGCAGGCGGGACGGGGGGCGGGCAGATACGCAGTATTTT.

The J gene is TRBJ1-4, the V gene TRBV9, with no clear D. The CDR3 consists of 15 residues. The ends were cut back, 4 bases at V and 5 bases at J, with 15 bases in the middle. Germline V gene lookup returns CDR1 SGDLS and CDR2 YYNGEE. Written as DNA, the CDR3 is TGTGCCAGCAGCTTTGGCGGGCAAAAAAATGAAAAACTGTTTTTT. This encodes CASSFGGQKNEKLFF.

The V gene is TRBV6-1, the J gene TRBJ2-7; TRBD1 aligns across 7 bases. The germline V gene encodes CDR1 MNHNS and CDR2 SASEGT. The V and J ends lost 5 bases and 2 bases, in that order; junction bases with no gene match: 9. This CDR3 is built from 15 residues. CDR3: CASSKNRGMAYEQYF. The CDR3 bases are TGTGCCAGCAGTAAGAACAGGGGAATGGCCTACGAGCAGTACTTC.

CDR3 sequence: CASSDHRGKAFF. CDR3 nucleotide sequence: TGTGCCAGCAGTGATCACAGGGGGAAGGCTTTCTTT. The J gene is TRBJ1-1, the V gene TRBV28; 8 bases align to TRBD1. The CDR3 sequence is 12 residues long. The germline V gene has CDR1 MDHEN and CDR2 SYDVKM. Trimming took 5 bases from V and 11 from J; bases not matched to a gene: 7.

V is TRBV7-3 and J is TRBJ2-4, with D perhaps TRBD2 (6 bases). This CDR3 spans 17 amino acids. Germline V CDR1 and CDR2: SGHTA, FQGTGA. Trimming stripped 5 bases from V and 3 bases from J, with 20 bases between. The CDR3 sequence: CASSPQTALRGKNIQYF. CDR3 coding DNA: TGTGCCAGCAGCCCCCAGACAGCGCTGCGGGGCAAAAACATTCAGTACTTC.

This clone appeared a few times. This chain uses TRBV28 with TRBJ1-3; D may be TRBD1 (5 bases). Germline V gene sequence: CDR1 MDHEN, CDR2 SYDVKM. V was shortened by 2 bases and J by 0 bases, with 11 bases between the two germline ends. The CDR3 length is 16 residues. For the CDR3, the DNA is TGTGCCAGCAGTTTAATGCAGGGAACCTCTGGAAACACCATATATTTT. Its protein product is CASSLMQGTSGNTIYF. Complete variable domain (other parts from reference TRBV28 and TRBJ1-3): DVKVTQSSRYLVKRTGEKVFLECVQDMDHENMFWYRQDPGLGLRLIYFSYDVKMKEKGDIPEGYSVSREKKERFSLILESASTNQTSMYLCASSLMQGTSGNTIYFGEGSWLTVV.

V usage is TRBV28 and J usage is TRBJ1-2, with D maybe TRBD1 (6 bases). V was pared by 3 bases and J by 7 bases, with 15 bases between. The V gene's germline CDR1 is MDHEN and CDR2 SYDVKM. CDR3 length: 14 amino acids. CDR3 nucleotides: TGTGCCAGCAGTTTCCTCTCAGGACAGAGTGGCTACACCTTC. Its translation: CASSFLSGQSGYTF.

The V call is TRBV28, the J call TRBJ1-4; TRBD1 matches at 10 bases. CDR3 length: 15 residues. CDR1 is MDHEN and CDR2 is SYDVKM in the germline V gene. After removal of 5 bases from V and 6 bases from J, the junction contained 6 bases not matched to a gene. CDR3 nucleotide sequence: TGTGCCAGCAGTCCCGGGGGGACAGGGGATGAAAAACTGTTTTTT. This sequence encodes CASSPGGTGDEKLFF.

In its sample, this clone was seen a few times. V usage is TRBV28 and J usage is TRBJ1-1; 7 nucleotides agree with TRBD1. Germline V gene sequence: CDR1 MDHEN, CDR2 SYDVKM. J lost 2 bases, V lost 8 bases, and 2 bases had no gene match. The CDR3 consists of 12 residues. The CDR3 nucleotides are TGTGCCAGCGGGACAGCTAACACTGAAGCTTTCTTT. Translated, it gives CASGTANTEAFF. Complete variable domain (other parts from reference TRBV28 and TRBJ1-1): DVKVTQSSRYLVKRTGEKVFLECVQDMDHENMFWYRQDPGLGLRLIYFSYDVKMKEKGDIPEGYSVSREKKERFSLILESASTNQTSMYLCASGTANTEAFFGQGTRLTVV.

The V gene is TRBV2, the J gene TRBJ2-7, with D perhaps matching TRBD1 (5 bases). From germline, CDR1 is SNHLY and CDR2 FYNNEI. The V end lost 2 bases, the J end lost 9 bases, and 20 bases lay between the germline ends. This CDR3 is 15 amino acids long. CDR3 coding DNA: TGTGCCAGCAGTGAAATGGGGCAGGGCGGATCAGGGCAGTACTTC. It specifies CASSEMGQGGSGQYF.

The CDR3 DNA reads TGTGCCAGCAGACGGACGACAGAGAACACTGAAGCTTTCTTT. Translating it yields CASRRTTENTEAFF. J is TRBJ1-1 and V is TRBV6-5, with D maybe TRBD1 (5 bases). Germline-derived CDR1 and CDR2 are MNHEY and SVGAGI. The CDR3 extends over 14 amino acids. Trimming shortened V by 6 bases and J by 1 base, and 12 bases separated the two germline ends.

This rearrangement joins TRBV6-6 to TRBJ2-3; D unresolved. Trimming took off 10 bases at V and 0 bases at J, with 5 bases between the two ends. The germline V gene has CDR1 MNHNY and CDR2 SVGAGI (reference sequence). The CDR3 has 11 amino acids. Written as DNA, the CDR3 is TGTGCCACCACTAGCACAGATACGCAGTATTTT. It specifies CATTSTDTQYF.

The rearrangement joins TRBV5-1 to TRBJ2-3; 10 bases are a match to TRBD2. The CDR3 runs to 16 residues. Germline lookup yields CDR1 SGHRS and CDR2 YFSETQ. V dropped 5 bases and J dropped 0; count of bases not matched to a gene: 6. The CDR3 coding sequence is TGCGCCAGCAGGGAGCGGGGGGGCCCTAGCACAGATACGCAGTATTTT. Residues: CASRERGGPSTDTQYF.

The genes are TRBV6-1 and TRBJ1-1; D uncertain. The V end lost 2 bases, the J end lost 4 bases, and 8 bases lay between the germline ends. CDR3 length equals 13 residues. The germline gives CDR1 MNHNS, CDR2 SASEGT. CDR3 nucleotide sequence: TGTGCCAGCAGTGAAAAGCGGGGCACTGAAGCTTTCTTT. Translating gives CASSEKRGTEAFF.

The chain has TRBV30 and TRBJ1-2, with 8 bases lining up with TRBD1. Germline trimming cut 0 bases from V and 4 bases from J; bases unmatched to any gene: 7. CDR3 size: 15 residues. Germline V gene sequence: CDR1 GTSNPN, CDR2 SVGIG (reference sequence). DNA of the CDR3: TGTGCCTGGAGTGTAGGCGATCAGGGGGCCTATGGCTACACCTTC. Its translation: CAWSVGDQGAYGYTF.

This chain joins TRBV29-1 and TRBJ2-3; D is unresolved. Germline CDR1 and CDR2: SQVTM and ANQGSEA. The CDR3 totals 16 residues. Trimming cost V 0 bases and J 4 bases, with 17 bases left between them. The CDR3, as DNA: TGCAGCGTTGAAGATTTTCGGTCGAGGTTTGCAGATACGCAGTATTTT. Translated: CSVEDFRSRFADTQYF.

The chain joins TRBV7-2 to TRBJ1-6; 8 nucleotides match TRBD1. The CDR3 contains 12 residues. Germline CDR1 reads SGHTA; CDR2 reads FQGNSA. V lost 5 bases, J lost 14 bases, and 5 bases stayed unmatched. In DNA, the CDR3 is TGTGCCAGCAGCAGGGACAGGTTGGCCCTCCACTTT. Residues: CASSRDRLALHF.

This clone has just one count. The CDR3 coding sequence is TGTGCCAGCAGCCCTGACAGGGGGAAGTTCTTC. Amino acids: CASSPDRGKFF. The chain recombines TRBV28 with TRBJ2-1; 9 bases line up with TRBD1. CDR1 is MDHEN, CDR2 SYDVKM, per germline. V lost 6 bases to trimming and J lost 14 bases; unmatched junction nucleotides: 5. The CDR3 has 11 residues.

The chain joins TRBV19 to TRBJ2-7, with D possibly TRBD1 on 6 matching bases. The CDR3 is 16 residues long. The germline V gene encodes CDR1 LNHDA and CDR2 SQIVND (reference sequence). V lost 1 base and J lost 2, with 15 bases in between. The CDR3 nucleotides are TGTGCCAGTAGTATAGTGCAGACAGGAAATCCCTACGAGCAGTACTTC. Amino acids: CASSIVQTGNPYEQYF.

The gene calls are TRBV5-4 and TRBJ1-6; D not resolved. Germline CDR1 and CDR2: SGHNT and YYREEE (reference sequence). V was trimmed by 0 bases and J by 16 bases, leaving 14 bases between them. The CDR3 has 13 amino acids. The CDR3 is CASSLDPEGVLHF. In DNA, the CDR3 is TGTGCCAGCAGCTTGGATCCCGAAGGAGTTCTCCACTTT.

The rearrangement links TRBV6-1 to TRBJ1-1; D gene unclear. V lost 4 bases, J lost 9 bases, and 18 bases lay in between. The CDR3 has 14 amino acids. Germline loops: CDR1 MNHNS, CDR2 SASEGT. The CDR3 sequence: CASSVPPGRKKAFF. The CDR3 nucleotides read TGTGCCAGCAGTGTCCCTCCGGGAAGAAAAAAAGCTTTCTTT.

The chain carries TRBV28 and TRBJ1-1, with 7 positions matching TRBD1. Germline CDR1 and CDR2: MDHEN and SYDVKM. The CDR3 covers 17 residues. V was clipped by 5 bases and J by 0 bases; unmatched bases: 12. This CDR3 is CASSRDRDFLMNTEAFF. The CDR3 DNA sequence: TGTGCCAGCAGTAGAGACAGGGACTTTCTTATGAACACTGAAGCTTTCTTT.

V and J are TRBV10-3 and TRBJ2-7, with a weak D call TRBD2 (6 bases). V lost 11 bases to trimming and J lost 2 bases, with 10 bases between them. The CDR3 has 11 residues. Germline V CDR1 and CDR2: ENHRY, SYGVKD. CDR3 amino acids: CAAGEAYEQYF. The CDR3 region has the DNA TGTGCCGCCGGGGAGGCCTACGAGCAGTACTTC.

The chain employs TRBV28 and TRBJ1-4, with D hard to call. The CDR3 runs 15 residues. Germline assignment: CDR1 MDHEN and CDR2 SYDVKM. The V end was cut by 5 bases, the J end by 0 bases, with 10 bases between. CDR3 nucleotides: TGTGCCAGCAGTAGCCGAGGTACAACTAATGAAAAACTGTTTTTT. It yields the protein CASSSRGTTNEKLFF.

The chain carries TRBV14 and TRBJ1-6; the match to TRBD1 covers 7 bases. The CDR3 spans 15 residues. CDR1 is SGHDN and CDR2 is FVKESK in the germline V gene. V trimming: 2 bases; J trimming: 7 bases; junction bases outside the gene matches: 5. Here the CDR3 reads CASSQRQGVNSPLHF. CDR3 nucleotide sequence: TGTGCCAGCAGCCAACGACAGGGCGTAAATTCACCCCTCCACTTT.

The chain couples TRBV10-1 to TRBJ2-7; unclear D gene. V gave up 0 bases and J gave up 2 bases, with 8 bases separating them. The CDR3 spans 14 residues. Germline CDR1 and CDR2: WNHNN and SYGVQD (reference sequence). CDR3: CASSESGVPYEQYF. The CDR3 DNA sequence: TGCGCCAGCAGTGAGTCAGGAGTTCCCTACGAGCAGTACTTC.